Listed here are 9 T cell receptor beta chains from one sample, sequenced in a study of T cells after yellow fever vaccination. Using its own MiXCR run on the 5' RACE reads, TCRdb lists one record per CDR3 protein. Of some 500,000 distinct CDR3 sequences listed, roughly 13% are singletons. This specimen was PBMCs, taken on the day of the yellow fever booster vaccination. The receptors derive from a man aged 25-40 years who received the YFV17D yellow fever vaccine.

This clonotype was counted many times. The chain couples TRBV5-1 to TRBJ2-1, with 12 positions matching TRBD2. V shed 2 bases and J 3 bases; nucleotides not matched to a gene: 6. Germline CDR1 SGHRS, CDR2 YFSETQ. This CDR3 is 17 amino acids long. Written as DNA, the CDR3 is TGCGCCAGCAGCTTAATAGCTAGCGGGGGGGTCTACAATGAGCAGTTCTTC. It specifies CASSLIASGGVYNEQFF.

This chain links TRBV6-2 or TRBV6-3 with TRBJ2-7; 8 nucleotides match TRBD2. The germline gives CDR1 MNHEY, CDR2 SVGEGT. V shed 5 bases, J shed 1 base, and the junction held 7 bases outside the gene matches. The CDR3 runs to 15 residues. Written as DNA, the CDR3 is TGTGCCAGCAGTCTACCCGGGACTAGATCCTACGAGCAGTACTTC. Protein: CASSLPGTRSYEQYF.

V gene TRBV20-1 combines with J gene TRBJ1-1, with D possibly matching TRBD1 (6 bases). V gave up 6 bases and J gave up 7 bases, with 21 bases separating them. The CDR3 contains 14 residues. Germline CDR1 DFQATT, CDR2 SNEGSKA (reference sequence). The CDR3 spells CSAWGQGRGIEAFF. The CDR3 DNA reads TGCAGTGCCTGGGGGCAGGGGCGGGGCATTGAAGCTTTCTTT.

This clonotype has only a few counts. V gene TRBV20-1 combines with J gene TRBJ2-5; D might be TRBD2 (5 bases). The germline V gene has CDR1 DFQATT and CDR2 SNEGSKA (reference sequence). Trimming shortened V by 1 base and J by 4 bases, and 19 bases separated the two germline ends. CDR3 length: 16 residues. In DNA form, the CDR3 reads TGCAGTGCTAGAGTTGGGCCGGGGTCCCACGTAGAGACCCAGTACTTC. It encodes CSARVGPGSHVETQYF.

There are a few counts of this clonotype. The chain recombines TRBV20-1 with TRBJ2-2; 7 positions agree with TRBD1. This CDR3 comprises 17 residues. The germline CDR1 and CDR2 sequences are DFQATT and SNEGSKA (reference sequence). Trimming at V came to 0 bases and at J to 2 bases, leaving 9 bases not matched to a gene. The CDR3 region has the DNA TGCAGTGCTAGAGATATGCGGGCAGGGGGTAACACCGGGGAGCTGTTTTTT. Its protein product is CSARDMRAGGNTGELFF.

The chain joins TRBV6-2 or TRBV6-3 to TRBJ1-2, with a weak D call TRBD1 (5 bases). The V and J ends lost 5 bases and 5 bases respectively, with 12 bases between them. Germline V lookup: CDR1 MNHEY, CDR2 SVGEGT. The CDR3 consists of 13 residues. This chain's CDR3 is CASSKGLDYGYTF. DNA of the CDR3: TGTGCCAGCAGTAAGGGGCTGGATTATGGCTACACCTTC.

The chain employs TRBV7-2 and TRBJ1-1; no reliable D call. Looked up from germline, CDR1 is SGHTA and CDR2 is FQGNSA. V lost 5 bases and J 7 bases, leaving 8 bases between the germline ends. This CDR3 contains 11 residues. CDR3 sequence: CASSAQVEAFF. In nucleotides, the CDR3 is TGTGCCAGCAGCGCTCAGGTTGAAGCTTTCTTT.

V usage is TRBV15 and J usage is TRBJ2-7; D assignment may be TRBD1 or TRBD2 (5 bases each). V was shortened by 8 bases and J by 5 bases, with 19 bases between the two germline ends. The CDR3 loop spans 14 amino acids. Germline CDR1 is LNHNV and CDR2 is YYDKDF (reference sequence). This chain's CDR3 is CATRGTSFSHEQYF. CDR3 DNA: TGTGCCACCCGAGGGACCTCCTTTTCCCACGAGCAGTACTTC.

This sequence joins TRBV20-1 and TRBJ2-6, with D unresolved. This CDR3 is 16 amino acids long. V lost 0 bases, J lost 5 bases, and 14 bases lay in between. Germline V gene sequence: CDR1 DFQATT, CDR2 SNEGSKA (reference sequence). DNA for the CDR3: TGCAGTGCTAGAGATCGAAGCTCTGTGTGGGCCAACGTCCTGACTTTC. Amino acids: CSARDRSSVWANVLTF.